Presented here are 18 T cell receptor beta chains from one specimen sequenced in a study of blood T cell repertoires in COVID-19 (dated by TCRdb to the early 2020s). The library was obtained by the immunoSEQ multiplex PCR assay. The source is immuneACCESS, and TCRdb retained only in-frame sequences with V and J called. Part of the clones is not carried over; for the studies checked, unresolved V genes explain less than half of this, and the remainder is unexplained. The sample data list under 250,000 clones, and about 85% of these were observed just once. The ten largest clones take up approximately 3.3% of the sample. The material sequenced was peripheral blood. All receptors derive from a man between 18 and 35 years old with active or convalescent COVID-19.

The CDR3 bases are TGTGCCAGCAGCCGGGACGTTAGGACAGGGAACCCCTACGAGCAGTACTTC. It encodes CASSRDVRTGNPYEQYF. This rearrangement joins TRBV5-4 to TRBJ2-7; 8 positions match TRBD1. The V gene's germline CDR1 is SGHNT and CDR2 YYREEE (reference sequence). V trimming: 4 bases; J trimming: 2 bases; junction bases outside the gene matches: 14. The CDR3 has 17 amino acids.

This clone was observed a handful of times. The chain is built from TRBV28 and TRBJ1-6, with D possibly matching TRBD1 (5 bases). CDR1 is MDHEN and CDR2 is SYDVKM in the germline V gene. This CDR3 is built from 15 residues. V lost 6 bases, J lost 6 bases, and 15 bases lay in between. The CDR3 sequence: CASREGDSANSPLHF. The CDR3 DNA sequence: TGTGCCAGCAGGGAAGGGGATTCGGCTAATTCACCCCTCCACTTT.

The gene calls are TRBV5-4 and TRBJ2-2, with D tentatively TRBD1 (5 bases). V was trimmed by 0 bases and J by 5 bases, leaving 8 bases between them. The CDR3 is 14 residues long. Germline-derived CDR1 and CDR2 are SGHNT and YYREEE (reference sequence). DNA of the CDR3: TGTGCCAGCAGCTTGGCGGCAGGGACCGGGGAGCTGTTTTTT. Its protein is CASSLAAGTGELFF.

The CDR3 loop reads CASSLAGLAGDYEQYF. CDR3 DNA sequence: TGTGCCAGCAGCTTAGCCGGCCTAGCGGGGGACTACGAGCAGTACTTC. This sequence joins TRBV7-8 and TRBJ2-7; 10 bases align to TRBD2. Germline V gene lookup returns CDR1 SGHVS and CDR2 FQNEAQ. Trimming took 0 bases from V and 3 from J; bases not matched to a gene: 5. There are 16 residues in the CDR3.

The chain combines TRBV9 with TRBJ1-1; D might be TRBD1 (5 bases). CDR1 is SGDLS, CDR2 YYNGEE, per germline. This CDR3 is built from 14 residues. V lost 3 bases and J lost 6, with 15 bases in between. The CDR3 spells CASSARRGAAEAFF. CDR3 bases: TGTGCCAGCAGCGCTAGGAGGGGAGCGGCTGAAGCTTTCTTT.

Only a few counts were recorded for this clone. The V call is TRBV7-2, the J call TRBJ1-2, with 9 nucleotides matching TRBD1. The V segment lost 6 bases and the J segment 4 bases; nucleotides outside the gene matches: 6. Looked up from germline, CDR1 is SGHTA and CDR2 is FQGNSA. This CDR3 is 14 amino acids long. In DNA, the CDR3 is TGTGCCAGCAGTTCGACAGGGGGTAGCTATGGCTACACCTTC. Translating it yields CASSSTGGSYGYTF.

V usage is TRBV5-8 and J usage is TRBJ1-2, with TRBD1 identical over 7 bases. V dropped 1 base and J dropped 3; count of bases not matched to a gene: 9. The CDR3 spans 16 residues. CDR1 and CDR2 from the germline V gene are SGHTS and YDEGEE. The CDR3 nucleotides read TGTGCCAGCAGCTTGCCGTTACGGCAGGGGGACTATGGCTACACCTTC. Its translation is CASSLPLRQGDYGYTF. Based on the CDR3 plus reference TRBV5-8 and TRBJ1-2, the full variable domain is EAGVTQSPTHLIKTRGQQATLRCSPISGHTSVYWYQQALGLGLQFLLWYDEGEERNRGNFPPRFSGRQFPNYSSELNVNALELEDSALYLCASSLPLRQGDYGYTFGSGTRLTVV.

This clone was counted once. The rearrangement links TRBV7-5 to TRBJ2-2; TRBD2, the D gene given by the table, was not confirmed from the DNA. TRBV7-5 has pseudogene status. This CDR3 spans 16 amino acids. The CDR3 spells CARSRLFGSDTGELFF. Here the CDR3 DNA reads TGTGCCAGAAGCCGCCTGTTTGGGAGTGACACCGGGGAGCTGTTTTTT.

The chain uses TRBV19 and TRBJ2-7, with 11 bases fitting TRBD2. The germline CDR1 and CDR2 sequences are LNHDA and SQIVND (reference sequence). J gave up 2 bases and V 10 bases, and 1 base lay outside the gene matches. The CDR3 extends over 12 amino acids. DNA of the CDR3: TGTGCCACTAGCGGGAGGACCTACGAGCAGTACTTC. Its translation is CATSGRTYEQYF.

The chain uses TRBV6-5 and TRBJ1-2; 8 bases map to TRBD1. V lost 10 bases and J lost 6; bases outside the gene matches: 13. Germline V gives CDR1 MNHEY, CDR2 SVGAGI. The CDR3 is 14 residues long. The CDR3 region is CATSIGQGANGYTF. CDR3 DNA sequence: TGTGCCACCTCAATCGGGCAGGGGGCAAATGGCTACACCTTC.

The rearrangement uses TRBV7-8 and TRBJ2-7; D unclear. The germline V gene encodes CDR1 SGHVS and CDR2 FQNEAQ. With 3 bases removed from V and 6 bases from J, the gap between germline ends came to 9 bases. The CDR3 contains 12 residues. The DNA of the CDR3 is TGTGCCAGCAGCTTCCTCATGGCCGAGCAGTACTTC. Its translation: CASSFLMAEQYF.

V gene TRBV7-2 combines with J gene TRBJ1-1, with 8 bases fitting TRBD1. The CDR3 spans 14 residues. The V segment lost 5 bases and the J segment 10 bases; nucleotides outside the gene matches: 12. Germline assignment: CDR1 SGHTA and CDR2 FQGNSA. The CDR3 loop reads CASSTRTGLRRAFF. The CDR3 DNA reads as TGTGCCAGCAGCACACGGACAGGGCTAAGGAGAGCTTTCTTT.

J is TRBJ2-1 and V is TRBV7-2, with TRBD2 matching over 7 bases. Germline V gene data show CDR1 as SGHTA and CDR2 as FQGNSA. The CDR3 is made up of 15 amino acids. V lost 5 bases to trimming and J lost 3 bases; unmatched junction nucleotides: 7. The CDR3 nucleotides are TGTGCCAGCAGCCCCCAGCGGGATCACTACAATGAGCAGTTCTTC. It specifies CASSPQRDHYNEQFF. Full variable domain (missing parts from reference TRBV7-2 and TRBJ2-1): GAGVSQSPSNKVTEKGKDVELRCDPISGHTALYWYRQSLGQGLEFLIYFQGNSAPDKSGLPSDRFSAERTGGSVSTLTIQRTQQEDSAVYLCASSPQRDHYNEQFFGPGTRLTVL.

V gene TRBV5-5 combines with J gene TRBJ1-1; no reliable D call. CDR1 SGHKS and CDR2 YYEKEE come from the germline V gene (reference sequence). Trimming removed 4 bases at V and 1 base at J, with 17 bases between. The CDR3 extends over 16 amino acids. In DNA, the CDR3 is TGTGCCAGCAGCGCAACCGAGGGAGTCCCGAACACTGAAGCTTTCTTT. Translating it yields CASSATEGVPNTEAFF.

This chain links TRBV3-1 (or the pseudogene TRBV3-2) with TRBJ2-3; weak D call: TRBD2 (5 bases). V was pared by 4 bases and J by 2 bases, with 7 bases between. The CDR3 runs 13 residues. The V gene's germline CDR1 is LGHDT and CDR2 YNNKEL (reference sequence). Written as DNA, the CDR3 is TGTGCCAGCAGCCCCGGACTCACAGATACGCAGTATTTT. This gives the protein CASSPGLTDTQYF.

The gene calls are TRBV4-2 and TRBJ2-1; no reliable D call. Trimming pared 5 bases from V and 10 bases from J, leaving 15 bases between. Looked up from germline, CDR1 is LGHNA and CDR2 is YNFKEQ. This CDR3 is built from 13 residues. Here the CDR3 reads CASSDIVPGEQFF. The CDR3 bases are TGTGCCAGCAGCGACATAGTTCCCGGAGAGCAGTTCTTC.

The chain is built from TRBV4-1 and TRBJ2-1; 7 bases fit TRBD1. Germline CDR1 reads MGHRA; CDR2 reads YSYEKL. There are 15 residues in the CDR3. V shed 0 bases and J 6 bases; nucleotides not matched to a gene: 5. The chain's CDR3 is CASSQDPAGGNEQFF. CDR3 DNA sequence: TGCGCCAGCAGCCAAGATCCGGCAGGGGGCAATGAGCAGTTCTTC.

The V call is TRBV23-1, the J call TRBJ1-1; D uncertain. TRBV23-1 carries the ORF label, with uncertain function. This CDR3 is built from 15 residues. V shed 2 bases and J shed 4 bases, with 14 bases lying between them. The CDR3 loop is CASSQLPRMGTEAFF. The CDR3 DNA sequence: TGCGCCAGCAGTCAACTCCCCAGGATGGGCACTGAAGCTTTCTTT.